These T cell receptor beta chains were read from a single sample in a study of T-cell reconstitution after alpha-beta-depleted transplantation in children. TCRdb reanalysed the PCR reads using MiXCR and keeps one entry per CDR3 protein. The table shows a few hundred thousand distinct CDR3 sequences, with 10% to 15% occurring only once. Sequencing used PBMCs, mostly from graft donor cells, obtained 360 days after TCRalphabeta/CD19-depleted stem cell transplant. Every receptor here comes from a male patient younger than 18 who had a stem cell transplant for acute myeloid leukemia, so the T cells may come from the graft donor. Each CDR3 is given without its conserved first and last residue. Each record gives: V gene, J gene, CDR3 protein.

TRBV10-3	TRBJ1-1	ALRAGGDGTEAF
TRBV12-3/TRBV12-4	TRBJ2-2	ASSLLRQNTGELF
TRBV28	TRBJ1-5	ASTVGLHNQPQH
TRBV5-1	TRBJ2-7	ASSSLRDRTYEQY
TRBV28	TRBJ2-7	ASRLMSSSYEQY
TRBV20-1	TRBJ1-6	SAREAGLYNSPLH
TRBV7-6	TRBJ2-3	ASSLVGGGGPDTQY
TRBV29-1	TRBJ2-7	SVQYVGHEQY
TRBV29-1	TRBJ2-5	SVDTRQAGETQY
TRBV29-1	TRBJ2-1	SVSGRLVLEQF
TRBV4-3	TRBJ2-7	ASSRDPLAQAYEQY
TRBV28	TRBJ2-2	ASSKLAGGRNTGELF
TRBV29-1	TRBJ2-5	SVPWDSPKETQY
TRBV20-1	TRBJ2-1	SARYQGLVSPNSYNEQF
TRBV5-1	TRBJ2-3	ASSLGTLDTQY
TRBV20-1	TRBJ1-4	SAEGRQGRNEKLF
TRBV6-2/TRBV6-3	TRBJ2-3	ASNLGPDTQY
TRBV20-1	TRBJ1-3	SADNRDSGNTIY
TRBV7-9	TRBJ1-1	ASSLENRRMNTEAF
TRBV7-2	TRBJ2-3	ASSLGVSTDTQY
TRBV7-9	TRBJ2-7	ARSPGQGSEQY
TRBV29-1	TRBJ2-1	SVDRANEQF